These 23 T cell receptor beta chains share one sample of origin, sequenced in a study of CD8+ T cells in alopecia areata. Isolated RNA was reverse transcribed into cDNA used as the sequencing template. Here immunoSEQ multiplex PCR was the method, and the copy in TCRdb shows in-frame clones only, minus some. The table records roughly 110,000 clones, 50% to 65% of them present only once. Treatment indicated: oral pan-JAK inhibitor, 5-10 mg twice daily. The material sequenced was CD4+ T cells sorted from blood, taken at week 24, from a patient treated with tofacitinib. The receptors come from a human donor with alopecia areata.

V is TRBV30 and J is TRBJ1-4, with D tentatively TRBD1 (6 bases). V dropped 7 bases and J dropped 5 bases, with 14 bases sitting between them. The CDR3 has 13 amino acids. CDR1 and CDR2 from the germline V gene are GTSNPN and SVGIG (reference sequence). The CDR3: CALTQGPNEKLFF. The DNA of the CDR3 is TGTGCCTTAACACAGGGACCAAATGAAAAACTGTTTTTT. The entire variable domain, with the rest obtained from reference TRBV30 and TRBJ1-4, is as follows: SQTIHQWPATLVQPVGSPLSLECTVEGTSNPNLYWYRQAAGRGLQLLFYSVGIGQISSEVPQNLSASRPQDRQFILSSKKLLLSDSGFYLCALTQGPNEKLFFGSGTQLSVL.

The J gene is TRBJ2-1, the V gene TRBV7-2, with a weak D call TRBD1 (5 bases). Per germline, CDR1 SGHTA and CDR2 FQGNSA. This CDR3 region has 15 residues. The V gene lost 1 base and the J gene lost 5 bases, with 12 bases spanning the gap. CDR3 coding DNA: TGTGCCAGCAGCTTAGTACTCCCCAGGGACAATGAGCAGTTCTTC. It translates to CASSLVLPRDNEQFF.

J is TRBJ1-4 and V is TRBV6-5; D call uncertain. This CDR3 spans 14 amino acids. V lost 4 bases to trimming and J lost 0 bases, with 6 bases between them. Looked up from germline, CDR1 is MNHEY and CDR2 is SVGAGI. The CDR3 loop is CASSSHATNEKLFF. The CDR3 DNA reads as TGTGCCAGCAGTTCACATGCAACTAATGAAAAACTGTTTTTT.

The chain links TRBV12-5 to TRBJ2-1; TRBD1 agrees at 7 bases. The CDR3 runs 14 residues. Germline V gene sequence: CDR1 LGHNT, CDR2 FRNRAP. Trimming took 0 bases from V and 8 from J; bases not matched to a gene: 4. This CDR3 reads CASGLVQGIDEQFF. CDR3 nucleotides: TGTGCTAGTGGTTTGGTACAGGGGATCGATGAGCAGTTCTTC.

As regards this clone: The same CDR3 is also encoded by other DNA sequences in this sample. The chain has TRBV6-6 and TRBJ1-4; D remains ambiguous. CDR1 and CDR2 (germline): MNHNY, SVGAGI (reference sequence). The V and J ends lost 6 bases and 1 base respectively, with 3 bases between them. The CDR3 runs 12 residues. CDR3 protein: CASRRTNEKLFF. In DNA form, the CDR3 reads TGTGCCAGCAGGAGAACTAATGAAAAACTGTTTTTT.

In this sample, this clone turned up once. The gene calls are TRBV6-6 and TRBJ1-1; D remains unclear. This CDR3 spans 12 amino acids. Germline values: CDR1 MNHNY, CDR2 SVGAGI (reference sequence). The V and J ends lost 4 bases and 6 bases respectively, with 9 bases between them. CDR3 in amino acids: CASSSATPEAFF. The CDR3 DNA is TGTGCCAGCAGTTCGGCGACACCTGAAGCTTTCTTT.

CDR3 nucleotide sequence: TGCAGCGTTGAGGAGACTACCAATGAGCAGTTCTTC. Amino acid sequence: CSVEETTNEQFF. The V and J genes are TRBV29-1 and TRBJ2-1; D is possibly TRBD2 (5 bases). Trimming removed 3 bases from V and 6 bases from J, with 9 bases in between. Germline CDR1 SQVTM, CDR2 ANQGSEA. The CDR3 length is 12 residues.

The rearrangement uses TRBV2 and TRBJ1-5; 10 nucleotides align to TRBD1. CDR3 length: 15 amino acids. The J segment lost 2 bases and the V segment lost 5 bases, leaving 3 bases of the junction unmatched. CDR1 is SNHLY, CDR2 FYNNEI, per germline. CDR3 amino acids: CASSRQGAGNQPQHF. CDR3 nucleotides: TGTGCCAGCAGTAGACAGGGGGCCGGCAATCAGCCCCAGCATTTT.

This chain links TRBV5-4 with TRBJ2-3; 7 bases map to TRBD2. Looked up from germline, CDR1 is SGHNT and CDR2 is YYREEE (reference sequence). Trimming took 2 bases from V and 1 from J; bases not matched to a gene: 7. This CDR3 has 16 residues. The CDR3 nucleotides read TGTGCCAGCAGCTTACGACTGAGCGGGGGCACAGATACGCAGTATTTT. It specifies CASSLRLSGGTDTQYF.

Worth noting for this clone: The same CDR3 is also encoded by other DNA sequences in this sample. The rearrangement links TRBV30 to TRBJ2-1; no reliable D call. The CDR3 is made up of 11 amino acids. Germline V gene sequence: CDR1 GTSNPN, CDR2 SVGIG (reference sequence). V was cut by 3 bases and J by 9 bases, with 9 bases left in between. CDR3 bases: TGTGCCTGGAGCGGGCTAAGTGAGCAGTTCTTC. It specifies CAWSGLSEQFF.

The chain joins TRBV28 to TRBJ1-2; 8 positions match TRBD1. J was trimmed by 4 bases and V by 5 bases; bases with no gene match: 15. Germline assignment: CDR1 MDHEN and CDR2 SYDVKM. The CDR3 runs 17 residues. DNA of the CDR3: TGTGCCAGCAGTCGATTCCTCGGACAGGGAGCAAGCTATGGCTACACCTTC. Its translation is CASSRFLGQGASYGYTF.

The table lists this clone with a few counts. The genes are TRBV9 and TRBJ1-2; tentative D call: TRBD1 (5 bases). V lost 0 bases to trimming and J lost 4 bases, with 16 bases between them. Germline V gene data show CDR1 as SGDLS and CDR2 as YYNGEE. There are 16 residues in the CDR3. CDR3 coding DNA: TGTGCCAGCAGCGTAGGTGGGGCAGGGCAAAGCTATGGCTACACCTTC. Translation gives CASSVGGAGQSYGYTF.

This clone was counted only a few times. The chain combines TRBV2 with TRBJ2-3; 7 nucleotides align to TRBD2. This CDR3 contains 15 residues. CDR1 and CDR2 from the germline V gene are SNHLY and FYNNEI. V was pared by 4 bases and J by 2 bases, with 6 bases of the junction left unmatched. The CDR3 region has the DNA TGTGCCAGCAGTGGATTCGGGGGGTACACAGATACGCAGTATTTT. Encoded protein: CASSGFGGYTDTQYF.

The chain combines TRBV30 with TRBJ1-4, with TRBD1 matching over 9 bases. CDR1 is GTSNPN and CDR2 is SVGIG in the germline V gene (reference sequence). V was clipped by 1 base and J by 8 bases; unmatched bases: 2. This CDR3 contains 13 residues. In DNA, the CDR3 is TGTGCCTGGAGTGGACAGGGGGGCGAAAAACTGTTTTTT. As protein: CAWSGQGGEKLFF.

In its sample, this clone was seen once. The chain employs TRBV4-3 and TRBJ2-3; TRBD2 agrees at 7 bases. Germline values: CDR1 LGHNA, CDR2 YSLEER. There are 15 residues in the CDR3. The V and J ends lost 0 bases and 4 bases, in that order; junction bases with no gene match: 4. The CDR3 reads CASSQDGGDPDTQYF. The DNA of the CDR3 is TGCGCCAGCAGCCAAGATGGGGGGGATCCAGATACGCAGTATTTT.

The chain has TRBV7-9 and TRBJ2-7; D gene ambiguous. The CDR3 sequence is 13 residues long. Trimming left V 1 base short and J 7 bases short, with 11 bases between. The germline V gene encodes CDR1 SEHNR and CDR2 FQNEAQ (reference sequence). The CDR3 protein is CASSLGPGEEQYF. The CDR3, as DNA: TGTGCCAGCAGCTTAGGACCGGGTGAGGAGCAGTACTTC. The whole variable domain, remainder taken from reference TRBV7-9 and TRBJ2-7, is DTGVSQNPRHKITKRGQNVTFRCDPISEHNRLYWYRQTLGQGPEFLTYFQNEAQLEKSRLLSDRFSAERPKGSFSTLEIQRTEQGDSAMYLCASSLGPGEEQYFGPGTRLTVT.

The V gene is TRBV6-5, the J gene TRBJ2-3; possibly TRBD1 or TRBD2 for D (6 bases each). Germline-derived CDR1 and CDR2 are MNHEY and SVGAGI. Deletions cut 4 bases from V and 6 bases from J, with 17 bases between. This CDR3 has 15 residues. The CDR3 loop reads CASSLSGASRDTQYF. The CDR3 bases are TGTGCCAGCAGTTTGTCGGGGGCCTCGAGGGATACGCAGTATTTT.

This clone was detected a few times. CDR3 loop: CASSPEADTQYF. DNA of the CDR3: TGTGCCAGCAGCCCAGAGGCAGATACGCAGTATTTT. V is TRBV7-9 and J is TRBJ2-3; D is uncertain. From germline, CDR1 is SEHNR and CDR2 FQNEAQ (reference sequence). CDR3 length: 12 amino acids. V was trimmed by 5 bases and J by 4 bases, leaving 7 bases between them.

This clone was detected only a few times. This sequence joins TRBV15 and TRBJ2-7; unclear D gene. Germline values: CDR1 LNHNV, CDR2 YYDKDF (reference sequence). V lost 0 bases and J 3 bases, leaving 9 bases between the germline ends. The CDR3 is 14 residues long. The CDR3 region has the DNA TGTGCCACCAGCAGAGATCGCGGAAACTACGAGCAGTACTTC. Protein product: CATSRDRGNYEQYF.

As to this clone: This same CDR3 is encoded by further DNA sequences in the sample. The chain combines TRBV29-1 with TRBJ2-5; D unresolved. V lost 4 bases and J 1 base, leaving 1 base between the germline ends. CDR3 length: 10 residues. In germline, CDR1 is SQVTM, CDR2 ANQGSEA. The CDR3 region has the DNA TGCAGCGTTGCCCAAGAGACCCAGTACTTC. Residues: CSVAQETQYF.

J is TRBJ2-1 and V is TRBV9; D is unclear. The CDR3 has 16 amino acids. Germline V CDR1 and CDR2: SGDLS, YYNGEE. Deletions cut 0 bases from V and 3 bases from J, with 13 bases between. CDR3 sequence reads: CASSVGEASFYNEQFF. Here the CDR3 DNA reads TGTGCCAGCAGCGTAGGCGAGGCGTCCTTCTACAATGAGCAGTTCTTC.

The sample holds a few counts of this clone. This chain connects TRBV29-1 to TRBJ2-5, with 11 bases that match TRBD2. This CDR3 comprises 14 residues. CDR1 and CDR2 (germline): SQVTM, ANQGSEA. The V and J ends lost 7 bases and 6 bases, in that order; junction bases with no gene match: 10. CDR3 residues: CSATSGGQSQTQYF. The DNA for the CDR3 is TGCAGCGCTACTAGCGGGGGCCAAAGTCAGACCCAGTACTTC.

The V and J genes are TRBV6-5 and TRBJ2-3; D perhaps matches TRBD2 (5 bases). Germline V gene data show CDR1 as MNHEY and CDR2 as SVGAGI. This CDR3 has 13 residues. V lost 2 bases and J 5 bases, leaving 8 bases between the germline ends. The CDR3 nucleotides are TGTGCCAGCAGTTACCCGGGGATAGATACGCAGTATTTT. As protein: CASSYPGIDTQYF.